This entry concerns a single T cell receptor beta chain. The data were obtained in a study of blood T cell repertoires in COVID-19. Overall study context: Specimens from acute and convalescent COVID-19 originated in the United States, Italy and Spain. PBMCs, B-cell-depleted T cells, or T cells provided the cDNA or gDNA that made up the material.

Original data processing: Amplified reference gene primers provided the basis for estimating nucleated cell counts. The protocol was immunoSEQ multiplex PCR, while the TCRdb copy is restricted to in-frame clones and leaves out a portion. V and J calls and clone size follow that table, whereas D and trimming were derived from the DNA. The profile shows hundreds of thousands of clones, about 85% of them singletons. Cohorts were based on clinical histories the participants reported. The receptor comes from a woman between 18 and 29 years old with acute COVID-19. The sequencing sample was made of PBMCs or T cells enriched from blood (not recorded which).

In nucleotides, the CDR3 is TGTGCCAGCAGCTCCCAAGGGACTATCAATGAGCAGTTCTTC. Protein sequence: CASSSQGTINEQFF. The V and J genes are TRBV7-8 and TRBJ2-1; 7 bases align to TRBD2. V lost 4 bases and J lost 6; bases outside the gene matches: 6. This CDR3 is built from 14 residues. Germline V CDR1 and CDR2: SGHVS, FQNEAQ.